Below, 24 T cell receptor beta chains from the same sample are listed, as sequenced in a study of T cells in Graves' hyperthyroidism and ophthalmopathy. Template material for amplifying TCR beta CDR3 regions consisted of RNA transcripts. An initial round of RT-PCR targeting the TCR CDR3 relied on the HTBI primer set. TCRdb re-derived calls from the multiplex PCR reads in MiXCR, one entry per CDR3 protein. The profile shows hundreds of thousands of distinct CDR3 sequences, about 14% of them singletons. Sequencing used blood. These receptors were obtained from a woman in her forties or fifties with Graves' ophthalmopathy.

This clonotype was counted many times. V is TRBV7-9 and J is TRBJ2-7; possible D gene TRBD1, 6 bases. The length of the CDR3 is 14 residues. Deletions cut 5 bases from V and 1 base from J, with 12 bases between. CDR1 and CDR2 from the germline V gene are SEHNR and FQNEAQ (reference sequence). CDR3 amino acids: CASSTGTPSYEQYF. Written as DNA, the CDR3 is TGTGCCAGCAGCACCGGGACACCATCCTACGAGCAGTACTTC. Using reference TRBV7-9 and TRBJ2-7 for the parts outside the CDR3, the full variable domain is DTGVSQNPRHKITKRGQNVTFRCDPISEHNRLYWYRQTLGQGPEFLTYFQNEAQLEKSRLLSDRFSAERPKGSFSTLEIQRTEQGDSAMYLCASSTGTPSYEQYFGPGTRLTVT.

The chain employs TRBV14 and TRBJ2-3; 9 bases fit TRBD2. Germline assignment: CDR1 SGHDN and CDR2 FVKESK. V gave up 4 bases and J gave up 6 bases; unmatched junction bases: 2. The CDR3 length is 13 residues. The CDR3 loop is CASSRGRADTQYF. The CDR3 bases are TGTGCCAGCAGCCGCGGGAGGGCCGATACGCAGTATTTT. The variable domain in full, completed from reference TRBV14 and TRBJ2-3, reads EAGVTQFPSHSVIEKGQTVTLRCDPISGHDNLYWYRRVMGKEIKFLLHFVKESKQDESGMPNNRFLAERTGGTYSTLKVQPAELEDSGVYFCASSRGRADTQYFGPGTRLTVL.

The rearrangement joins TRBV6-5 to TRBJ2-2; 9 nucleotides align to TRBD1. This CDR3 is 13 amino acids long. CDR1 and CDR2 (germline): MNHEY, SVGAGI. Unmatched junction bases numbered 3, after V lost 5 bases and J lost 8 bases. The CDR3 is CASSHGQGGELFF. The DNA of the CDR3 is TGTGCCAGCAGTCACGGACAGGGGGGGGAGCTGTTTTTT.

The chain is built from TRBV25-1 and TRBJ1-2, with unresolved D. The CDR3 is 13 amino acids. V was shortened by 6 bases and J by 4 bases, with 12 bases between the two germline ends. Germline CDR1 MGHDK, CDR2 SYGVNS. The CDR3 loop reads CASRSPYFYGYTF. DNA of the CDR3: TGTGCCAGCAGAAGTCCGTACTTCTATGGCTACACCTTC.

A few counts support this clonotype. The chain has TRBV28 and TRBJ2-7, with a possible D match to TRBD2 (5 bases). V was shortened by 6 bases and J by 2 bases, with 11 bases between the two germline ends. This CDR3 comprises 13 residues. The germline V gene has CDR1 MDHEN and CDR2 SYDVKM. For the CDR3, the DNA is TGTGCCAGCAGGGCTGGGAGTACCTACGAGCAGTACTTC. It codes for CASRAGSTYEQYF.

CDR3 DNA sequence: TGCGCCAGCAGCCAAGGACAGGGCACTGAAGCTTTCTTT. It encodes CASSQGQGTEAFF. This chain links TRBV4-3 with TRBJ1-1; 7 bases match TRBD1. The CDR3 totals 13 residues. After removal of 1 base from V and 4 bases from J, the junction contained 0 bases not matched to a gene. Looked up from germline, CDR1 is LGHNA and CDR2 is YSLEER.

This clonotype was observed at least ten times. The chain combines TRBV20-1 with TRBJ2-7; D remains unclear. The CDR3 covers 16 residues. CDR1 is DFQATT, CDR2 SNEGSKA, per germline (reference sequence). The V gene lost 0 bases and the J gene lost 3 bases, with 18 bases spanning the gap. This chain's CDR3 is CSARDPRQNLNYEQYF. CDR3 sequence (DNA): TGCAGTGCTAGAGACCCCCGGCAGAATCTTAACTACGAGCAGTACTTC.

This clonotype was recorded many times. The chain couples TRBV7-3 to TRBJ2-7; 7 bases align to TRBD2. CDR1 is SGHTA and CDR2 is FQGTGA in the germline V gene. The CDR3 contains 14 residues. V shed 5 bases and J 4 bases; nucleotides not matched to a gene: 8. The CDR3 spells CASSPNRGVYEQYF. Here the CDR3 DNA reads TGTGCCAGCAGCCCAAACCGGGGGGTTTACGAGCAGTACTTC.

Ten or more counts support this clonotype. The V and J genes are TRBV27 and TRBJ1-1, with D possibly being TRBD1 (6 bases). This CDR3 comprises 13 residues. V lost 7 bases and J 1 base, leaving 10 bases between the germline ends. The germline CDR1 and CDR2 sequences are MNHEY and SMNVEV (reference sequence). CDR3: CASMDRSNTEAFF. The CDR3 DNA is TGTGCCAGCATGGACAGATCGAACACTGAAGCTTTCTTT.

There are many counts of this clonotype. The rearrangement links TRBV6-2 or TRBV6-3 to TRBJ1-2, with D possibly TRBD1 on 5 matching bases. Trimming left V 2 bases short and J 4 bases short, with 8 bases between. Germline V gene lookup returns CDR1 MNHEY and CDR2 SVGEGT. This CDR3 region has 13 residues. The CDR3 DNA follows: TGTGCCAGCAGTTACACTACAGGCTATGGCTACACCTTC. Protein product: CASSYTTGYGYTF.

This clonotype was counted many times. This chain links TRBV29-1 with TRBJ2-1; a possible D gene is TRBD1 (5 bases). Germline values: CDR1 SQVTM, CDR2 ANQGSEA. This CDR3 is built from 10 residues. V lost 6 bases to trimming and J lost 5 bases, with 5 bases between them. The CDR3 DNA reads TGCAGCGTCAGGGACAATGAGCAGTTCTTC. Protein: CSVRDNEQFF.

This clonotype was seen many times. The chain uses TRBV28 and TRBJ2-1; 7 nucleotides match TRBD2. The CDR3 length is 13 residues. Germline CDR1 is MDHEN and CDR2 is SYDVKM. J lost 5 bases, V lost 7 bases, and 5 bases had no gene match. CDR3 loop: CASTEGRDNEQFF. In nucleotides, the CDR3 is TGTGCCAGCACCGAGGGGAGGGACAATGAGCAGTTCTTC.

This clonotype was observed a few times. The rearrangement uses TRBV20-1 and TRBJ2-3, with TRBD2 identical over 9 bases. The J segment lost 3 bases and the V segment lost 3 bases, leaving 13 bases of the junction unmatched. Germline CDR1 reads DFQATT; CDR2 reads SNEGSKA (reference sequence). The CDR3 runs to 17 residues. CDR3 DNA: TGCAGTGCTAGGGGTGAGGGCACTAGCGGGTCTACAGATACGCAGTATTTT. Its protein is CSARGEGTSGSTDTQYF.

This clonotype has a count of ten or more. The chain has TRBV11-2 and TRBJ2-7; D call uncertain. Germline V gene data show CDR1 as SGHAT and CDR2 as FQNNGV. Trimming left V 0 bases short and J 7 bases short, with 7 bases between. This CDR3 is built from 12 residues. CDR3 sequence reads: CASSLDLREQYF. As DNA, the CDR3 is TGTGCCAGCAGCTTAGACTTGCGGGAGCAGTACTTC. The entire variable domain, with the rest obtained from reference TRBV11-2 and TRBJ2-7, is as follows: EAGVAQSPRYKIIEKRQSVAFWCNPISGHATLYWYQQILGQGPKLLIQFQNNGVVDDSQLPKDRFSAERLKGVDSTLKIQPAKLEDSAVYLCASSLDLREQYFGPGTRLTVT.

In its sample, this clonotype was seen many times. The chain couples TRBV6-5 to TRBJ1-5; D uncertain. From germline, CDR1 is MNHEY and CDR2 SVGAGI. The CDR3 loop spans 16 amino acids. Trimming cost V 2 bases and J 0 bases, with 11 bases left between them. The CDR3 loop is CASSYPGGNSNQPQHF. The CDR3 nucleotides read TGTGCCAGCAGTTACCCCGGCGGCAATAGCAATCAGCCCCAGCATTTT.

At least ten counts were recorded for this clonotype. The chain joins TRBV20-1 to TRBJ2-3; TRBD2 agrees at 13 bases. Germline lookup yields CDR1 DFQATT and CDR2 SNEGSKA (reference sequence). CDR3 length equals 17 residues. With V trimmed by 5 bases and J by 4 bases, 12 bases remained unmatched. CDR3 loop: CSARLLAGGPMADTQYF. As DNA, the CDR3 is TGCAGTGCTCGACTACTAGCGGGAGGGCCAATGGCAGATACGCAGTATTTT.

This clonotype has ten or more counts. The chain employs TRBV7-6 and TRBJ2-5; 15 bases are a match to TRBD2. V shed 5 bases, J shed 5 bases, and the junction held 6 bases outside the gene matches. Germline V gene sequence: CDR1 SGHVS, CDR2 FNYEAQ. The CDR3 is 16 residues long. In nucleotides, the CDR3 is TGTGCCAGCAGCCGGACTAGCGGGAGGGCTCGGGAGACCCAGTACTTC. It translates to CASSRTSGRARETQYF.

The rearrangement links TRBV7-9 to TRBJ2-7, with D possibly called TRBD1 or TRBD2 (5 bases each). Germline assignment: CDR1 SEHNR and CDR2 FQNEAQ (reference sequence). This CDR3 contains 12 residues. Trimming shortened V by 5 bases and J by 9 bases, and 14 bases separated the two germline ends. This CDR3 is CASSPLGTLQYF. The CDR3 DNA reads TGTGCCAGCAGCCCCCTGGGGACGTTGCAGTACTTC.

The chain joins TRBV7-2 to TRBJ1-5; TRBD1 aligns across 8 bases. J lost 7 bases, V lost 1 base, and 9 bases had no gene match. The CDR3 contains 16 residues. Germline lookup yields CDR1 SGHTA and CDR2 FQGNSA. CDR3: CASSLVAGGGRQPQHF. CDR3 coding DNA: TGTGCCAGCAGCTTAGTGGCAGGGGGCGGTAGGCAGCCCCAGCATTTT.

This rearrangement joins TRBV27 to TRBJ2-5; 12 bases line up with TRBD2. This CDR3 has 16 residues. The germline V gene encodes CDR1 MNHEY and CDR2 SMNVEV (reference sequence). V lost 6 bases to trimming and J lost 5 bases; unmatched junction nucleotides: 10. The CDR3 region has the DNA TGTGCCAGCAGGGGTGCCACTAGCGGGAGGAGGGAGACCCAGTACTTC. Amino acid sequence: CASRGATSGRRETQYF.

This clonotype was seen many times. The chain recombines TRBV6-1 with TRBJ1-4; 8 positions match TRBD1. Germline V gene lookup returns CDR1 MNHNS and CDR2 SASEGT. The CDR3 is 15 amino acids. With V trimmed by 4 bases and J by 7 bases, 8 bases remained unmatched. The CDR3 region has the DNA TGTGCCAGCAGTGCCTACAGGGGGACTGGTGAAAAACTGTTTTTT. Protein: CASSAYRGTGEKLFF.

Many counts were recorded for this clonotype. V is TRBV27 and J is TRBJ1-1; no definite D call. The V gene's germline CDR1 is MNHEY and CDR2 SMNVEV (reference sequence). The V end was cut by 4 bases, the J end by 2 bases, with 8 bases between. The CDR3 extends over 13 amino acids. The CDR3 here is CASSSWVNTEAFF. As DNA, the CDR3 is TGTGCCAGCAGTTCGTGGGTAAACACTGAAGCTTTCTTT.

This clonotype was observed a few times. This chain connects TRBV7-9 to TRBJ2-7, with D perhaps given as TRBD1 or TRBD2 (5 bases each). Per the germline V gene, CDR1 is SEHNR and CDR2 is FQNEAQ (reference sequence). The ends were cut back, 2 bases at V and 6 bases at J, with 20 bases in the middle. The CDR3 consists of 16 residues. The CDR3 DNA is TGTGCCAGCAGCTTATTCGTTCTGGGGGTGGGACCCGAGCAGTACTTC. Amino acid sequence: CASSLFVLGVGPEQYF.

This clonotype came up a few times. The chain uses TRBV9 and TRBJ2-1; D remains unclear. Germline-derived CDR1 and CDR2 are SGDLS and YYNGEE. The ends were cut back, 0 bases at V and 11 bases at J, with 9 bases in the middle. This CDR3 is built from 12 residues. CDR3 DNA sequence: TGTGCCAGCAGCGTAGAATTCGATCAGCAGTTCTTC. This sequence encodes CASSVEFDQQFF.